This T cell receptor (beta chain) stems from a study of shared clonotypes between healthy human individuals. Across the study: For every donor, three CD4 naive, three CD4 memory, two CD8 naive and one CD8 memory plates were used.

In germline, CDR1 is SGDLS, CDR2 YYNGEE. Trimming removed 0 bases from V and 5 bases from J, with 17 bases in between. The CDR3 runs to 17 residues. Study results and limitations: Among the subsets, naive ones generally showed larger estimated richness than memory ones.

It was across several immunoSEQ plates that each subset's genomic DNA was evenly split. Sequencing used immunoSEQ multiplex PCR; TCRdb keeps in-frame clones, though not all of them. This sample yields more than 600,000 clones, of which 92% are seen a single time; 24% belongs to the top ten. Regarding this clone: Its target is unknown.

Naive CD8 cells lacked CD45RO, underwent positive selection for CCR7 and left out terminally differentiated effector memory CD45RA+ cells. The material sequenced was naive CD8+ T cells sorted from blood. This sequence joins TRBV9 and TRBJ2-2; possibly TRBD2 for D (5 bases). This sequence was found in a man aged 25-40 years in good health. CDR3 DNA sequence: TGTGCCAGCAGCGTAGATGGTGGCCGGAGGTTGACCGGGGAGCTGTTTTTT. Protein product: CASSVDGGRRLTGELFF.